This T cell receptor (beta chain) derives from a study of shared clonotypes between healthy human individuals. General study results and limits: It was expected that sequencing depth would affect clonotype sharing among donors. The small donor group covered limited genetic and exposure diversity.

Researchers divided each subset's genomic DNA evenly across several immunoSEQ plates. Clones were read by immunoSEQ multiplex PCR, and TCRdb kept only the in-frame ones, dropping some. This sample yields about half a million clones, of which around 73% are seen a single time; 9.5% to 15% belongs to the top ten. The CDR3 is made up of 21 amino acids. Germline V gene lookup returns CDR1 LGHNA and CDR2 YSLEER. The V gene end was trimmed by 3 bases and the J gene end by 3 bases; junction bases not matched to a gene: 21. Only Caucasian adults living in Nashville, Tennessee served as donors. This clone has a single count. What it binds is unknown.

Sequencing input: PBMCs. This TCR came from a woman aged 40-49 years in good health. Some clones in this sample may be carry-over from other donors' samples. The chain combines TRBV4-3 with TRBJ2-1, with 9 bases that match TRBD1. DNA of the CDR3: TGCGCCAGCAGCCACCCTAATGCCGGGACAGGGAGGGGAGCCAACTACAATGAGCAGTTCTTC. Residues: CASSHPNAGTGRGANYNEQFF.